This T cell receptor (beta chain) appears in the sequencing data of a study of cytomegalovirus exposure and HLA in healthy donors. Notes on the study in general: Reported performance of the classifier showed diagnosis of cytomegalovirus status with high specificity and sensitivity. Across donors, most TCRs were seen rarely, yet some public ones were widespread. A subsequent analysis found that TCR clusters from the first cohort also tended to co-occur in the 120 or so validation repertoires, with 94% of cluster scores above 0. It was fewer than 200 TCR beta chains that were listed as cytomegalovirus-associated.

Germline V lookup: CDR1 LGHNA, CDR2 YSLEER. The CDR3 spans 13 residues. V was cut by 4 bases and J by 10 bases, with 14 bases left in between. TCRdb keeps only in-frame clones here, not all; method: immunoSEQ multiplex PCR. Of 80,000 to 95,000 clones listed, 93% are singletons. On this clone: Its antigen is still unknown.

The material sequenced was PBMCs. J is TRBJ2-1 and V is TRBV4-3; possible D gene TRBD2, 5 bases. The source is a woman aged 30 to 39 in good health and CMV-seropositive. The CDR3 spells CASSPQGSGEQFF. The CDR3 DNA follows: TGCGCCAGCAGCCCCCAAGGGAGTGGGGAGCAGTTCTTC.